Described below is a single T cell receptor beta chain sequence and its context. A read error may account for a junction end that differs from germline. These data are taken from a study of glioma-infiltrating T cells after dendritic cell vaccination. The CDR3 runs to 14 residues. In germline, CDR1 is SGHRS, CDR2 YFSETQ. Produced via immunoSEQ multiplex PCR; TCRdb's table is partial and in-frame only. The sample holds 71,000 or so clones, about four fifths seen once. All glioblastoma patients lacked an isocitrate dehydrogenase mutation. The TCR originated in a human donor with glioblastoma. J is TRBJ1-1 and V is TRBV5-1; no firm D call. The material sequenced was blood, taken before dendritic cell vaccination. In DNA form, the CDR3 reads TGCACCAGCAGCTTGGACGGGAGGAACACTGAAGCTTTCTTT. Protein: CTSSLDGRNTEAFF.